This T cell receptor (beta chain) came from a study of OX40 agonist ivuxolimab in advanced cancers. General notes on the study: The costimulatory receptor OX40 (CD134) was targeted by ivuxolimab, a fully human IgG2 agonistic monoclonal antibody. Intravenous ivuxolimab was administered to patients every 2 weeks at six dose levels: 0.01, 0.1, 0.3, 1.5, 3 and 10 mg/kg. Of the roughly 54 patients in dose escalation, around 20 had hepatocellular carcinoma, some 15 had melanoma, 9 had renal cell carcinoma and 9 had head and neck cancer. A male proportion of roughly 85% and a mean age of approximately 60 years, ranging from roughly 23 to 80, were recorded for the dose-escalation cohort. Patients were allowed to have had prior anti-PD-1, anti-PD-L1 or anti-CTLA-4 therapy, and 40% of the dose-escalation patients had previously received checkpoint inhibitors. Partial responses occurred in three dose-escalation patients, of whom one had hepatocellular carcinoma and two had cutaneous melanoma. Peripheral TCRbeta sequencing aimed to test whether ivuxolimab altered TCR sequence diversity and caused clonal T-cell expansion. The paper covers the monotherapy dose-escalation part of the phase I ivuxolimab trial, which included N ≈ 57 patients. Overall study outcomes, separate from this receptor: At doses of 0.1 to 3.0 mg/kg, clonal expansion of both CD4+ and CD8+ T cells in blood was seen between baseline and week 6. Which antigens the clonally expanded peripheral T cells were specific for was not determined. In the 0.1-3.0 mg/kg groups, partial responders were among the patients with the lowest normalized peripheral clonal expansion, particularly in CD8+ T cells. Low levels of normalized T-cell clonal expansion were also shown by some nonresponding patients. After ivuxolimab, CD8+ T cells had more expanded clones than CD4+ T cells on average.

Patients with a history of autoimmune disease or receiving systemic immunosuppression were excluded from the trial. Peripheral blood for TCR sequencing was collected from all dose cohorts at baseline, on cycle 4 day 1, and on cycle 7 day 1. Samples were obtained from an open-label, multicenter, first-in-human phase I dose-escalation trial of ivuxolimab. Adults with locally advanced or metastatic melanoma, renal cell carcinoma, hepatocellular carcinoma or head and neck squamous cell carcinoma were enrolled in the trial. CD4+ and CD8+ T cells were sorted separately from peripheral blood before TCR sequencing. Genomic DNA was extracted from sorted cells for sequencing of the TCRbeta CDR3 region. The immunoSEQ Assay was used to sequence the TCRbeta CDR3 regions. TCRdb took over this immuneACCESS table, retaining in-frame rearrangements with V and J assigned. Such tables are incomplete; in checked studies, under half of the missing clones stem from an unresolved V gene, and the remainder is unexplained. The sample table contains tens of thousands of clones; only one count was recorded for approximately 90% of them. The ten largest make up 0.6% to 0.9% of the sample.

From the cysteine through the phenylalanine, the CDR3 covers 15 amino acids. This entry keeps only the CDR3 DNA: 45 bases, framed from base 1. Clipping removes 5 bases from V and 5 bases from J, with 5 as the unmatched junction base count. For CDR1 and CDR2, the germline V gene (reference sequence) lists LNHDA and SQIVND. Notes on this clone: Its antigen is still unknown. The record has no base qualities; no much larger clone is one base away.

Sequences were derived from CD4+ or CD8+ T cells sorted from blood, sampled in a trial of the OX40 agonist ivuxolimab. The chain employs TRBV19 and TRBJ2-1; 11 bases in the junction line up with TRBD2. The source is an adult with an advanced solid tumor such as melanoma, head and neck, liver or kidney cancer. The CDR3 protein sequence reads: CASSSVAGGNNEQFF. The DNA reads TGTGCCAGTAGTTCAGTAGCGGGAGGGAACAATGAGCAGTTCTTC.